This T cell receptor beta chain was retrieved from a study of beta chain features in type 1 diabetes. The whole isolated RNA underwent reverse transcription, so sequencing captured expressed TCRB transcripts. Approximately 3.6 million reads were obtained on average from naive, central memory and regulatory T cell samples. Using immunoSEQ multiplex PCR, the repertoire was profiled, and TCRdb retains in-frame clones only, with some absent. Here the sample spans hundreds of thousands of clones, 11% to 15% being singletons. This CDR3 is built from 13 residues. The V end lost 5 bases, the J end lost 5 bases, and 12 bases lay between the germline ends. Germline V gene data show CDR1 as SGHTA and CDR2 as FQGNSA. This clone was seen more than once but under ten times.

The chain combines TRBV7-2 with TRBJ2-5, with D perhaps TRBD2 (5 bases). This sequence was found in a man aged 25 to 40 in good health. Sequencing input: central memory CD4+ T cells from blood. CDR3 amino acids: CASSRGAVETQYF. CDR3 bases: TGTGCCAGCAGCCGGGGTGCGGTGGAGACCCAGTACTTC.